Presented here are 25 T cell receptor beta chains from one specimen sequenced in a study of neurological immune-mediated disorders. TCRdb re-called the 5' RACE reads with MiXCR, one entry per CDR3 protein. The sample shows 15,000 to 20,000 distinct CDR3 sequences, less than 25% of them seen only once. The sample taken for sequencing was PBMCs. These receptors all come from a man aged 50 to 60 in good health.

This chain links TRBV7-3 with TRBJ2-2; D call uncertain. CDR1 is SGHTA and CDR2 is FQGTGA in the germline V gene. The germline V and J ends were trimmed by 6 bases and 2 bases, with 13 bases remaining between them. The CDR3 has 15 residues. The CDR3 reads CASRSGRTNTGELFF. CDR3 sequence (DNA): TGTGCCAGCAGATCCGGACGAACAAACACCGGGGAGCTGTTTTTT. Full variable domain (missing parts from reference TRBV7-3 and TRBJ2-2): GAGVSQTPSNKVTEKGKYVELRCDPISGHTALYWYRQSLGQGPEFLIYFQGTGAADDSGLPNDRFFAVRPEGSVSTLKIQRTERGDSAVYLCASRSGRTNTGELFFGEGSRLTVL.

This clonotype occurred many times. The genes are TRBV6-6 and TRBJ2-7; 9 bases match TRBD1. The CDR3 loop spans 12 amino acids. CDR1 and CDR2 (germline): MNHNY, SVGAGI (reference sequence). V shed 4 bases and J 5 bases; nucleotides not matched to a gene: 0. The DNA of the CDR3 is TGTGCCAGCAGTTGGACAGGGGACGAGCAGTACTTC. Its translation is CASSWTGDEQYF.

This clonotype was recorded once. The chain uses TRBV4-1 and TRBJ1-6; D uncertain. Per germline, CDR1 MGHRA and CDR2 YSYEKL. The CDR3 loop spans 13 amino acids. Trimming shortened V by 2 bases and J by 11 bases, and 10 bases separated the two germline ends. The CDR3 spells CASSQFTLPPLHF. CDR3 sequence (DNA): TGCGCCAGCAGCCAATTCACCCTTCCACCCCTCCACTTT.

By frequency in the sample, this clonotype is medium-sized. V is TRBV27 and J is TRBJ2-2, with unresolved D. This CDR3 spans 15 amino acids. Germline CDR1 and CDR2: MNHEY and SMNVEV (reference sequence). V was cut by 0 bases and J by 3 bases, with 8 bases left in between. The CDR3 nucleotides are TGTGCCAGCAGTTTATCAGGGTTGGACACCGGGGAGCTGTTTTTT. Amino acid sequence: CASSLSGLDTGELFF.

In its sample, this clonotype was seen many times. The chain recombines TRBV20-1 with TRBJ2-7; 9 bases are shared with TRBD2. V trimming: 6 bases; J trimming: 3 bases; junction bases outside the gene matches: 9. The CDR3 is made up of 14 amino acids. The germline CDR1 and CDR2 sequences are DFQATT and SNEGSKA (reference sequence). In nucleotides, the CDR3 is TGCAGTGCAAGGCGGCCTAGCGGGAACTACGAGCAGTACTTC. Protein product: CSARRPSGNYEQYF.

This clonotype occurred a few times. This sequence joins TRBV20-1 and TRBJ2-3; D remains ambiguous. CDR1 is DFQATT and CDR2 is SNEGSKA in the germline V gene (reference sequence). Deletions cut 6 bases from V and 1 base from J, with 11 bases between. The CDR3 is 13 residues long. The CDR3 bases are TGCAGTGCATCTAGTAGTCGCACAGATACGCAGTATTTT. Translating gives CSASSSRTDTQYF.

This clonotype was seen many times. The V call is TRBV27, the J call TRBJ2-7, with D tentatively TRBD1 (6 bases). The V and J ends lost 3 bases and 1 base respectively, with 10 bases between them. This CDR3 contains 14 residues. Germline V CDR1 and CDR2: MNHEY, SMNVEV (reference sequence). The CDR3 region has the DNA TGTGCCAGCAGTTTTATGGACAGTTCCTACGAGCAGTACTTC. Protein sequence: CASSFMDSSYEQYF.

The table lists this clonotype with many counts. The V gene is TRBV20-1, the J gene TRBJ2-1, with 10 bases lining up with TRBD2. CDR1 DFQATT and CDR2 SNEGSKA come from the germline V gene (reference sequence). The CDR3 length is 13 residues. Trimming removed 3 bases from V and 8 bases from J; junction bases left unmatched: 4. As DNA, the CDR3 is TGCAGTGCTAGTGTTAGCGGGAGGTATGAGCAGTTCTTC. Translating gives CSASVSGRYEQFF.

At least ten counts were recorded for this clonotype. At one of its ends the junction is not consistent with the germline gene, which may arise from a read error. The chain combines TRBV6-1 with TRBJ2-7; 7 nucleotides agree with TRBD1. The CDR3 is 15 amino acids. The V gene's germline CDR1 is MNHNS and CDR2 SASEGT. The CDR3 reads CASSEIIRRDRDPSF. The CDR3 nucleotides are TGTGCCAGCAGTGAAATAATTCGCCGGGACAGAGACCCCAGCTTC.

This clonotype was recorded at least ten times. The chain couples TRBV6-4 to TRBJ2-4, with a possible D match to TRBD2 (5 bases). This CDR3 region has 14 residues. V gave up 5 bases and J gave up 0 bases, with 8 bases separating them. Germline V gives CDR1 MRHNA, CDR2 SNTAGT. CDR3 coding DNA: TGTGCCAGCAGTCCGGGGAAAGCCAAAAACATTCAGTACTTC. Translation gives CASSPGKAKNIQYF.

The CDR3 is CASRHHDPQPYEQYF. CDR3 nucleotide sequence: TGTGCCAGCAGACACCATGACCCACAGCCCTACGAGCAGTACTTC. The chain uses TRBV28 and TRBJ2-7; no clear D gene. This CDR3 has 15 amino acids. V lost 6 bases to trimming and J lost 2 bases, with 17 bases between them. Germline assignment: CDR1 MDHEN and CDR2 SYDVKM.

The table lists this clonotype with many counts. V gene TRBV4-1 combines with J gene TRBJ2-5; 9 nucleotides align to TRBD1. Trimming at V came to 7 bases and at J to 3 bases, leaving 12 bases not matched to a gene. This CDR3 is 16 amino acids long. From germline, CDR1 is MGHRA and CDR2 YSYEKL. The CDR3 region is CASTPQGQGPKETQYF. In DNA form, the CDR3 reads TGCGCCAGCACCCCACAAGGACAGGGGCCTAAAGAGACCCAGTACTTC.

This clonotype was seen at least ten times. The CDR3 nucleotides are TGTGCCAGCAGCAAATCTGGGCCATCCTTTCAGTACTTC. It translates to CASSKSGPSFQYF. The chain employs TRBV6-5 and TRBJ2-7; no firm D call. CDR3 length equals 13 residues. Trimming took off 6 bases at V and 10 bases at J, with 19 bases between the two ends. In germline, CDR1 is MNHEY, CDR2 SVGAGI.

This clonotype was counted a single time. This chain joins TRBV6-6 and TRBJ2-1; 8 bases align to TRBD2. J was trimmed by 8 bases and V by 7 bases; bases with no gene match: 16. The CDR3 runs 16 residues. The germline V gene has CDR1 MNHNY and CDR2 SVGAGI (reference sequence). CDR3 sequence reads: CASTRPFPGGGYEQFF. As DNA, the CDR3 is TGTGCCAGCACCCGCCCGTTTCCGGGAGGGGGGTATGAGCAGTTCTTC.

The sample holds many counts of this clonotype. V is TRBV28 and J is TRBJ2-3; 12 positions match TRBD2. V trimming: 5 bases; J trimming: 7 bases; junction bases outside the gene matches: 13. The CDR3 extends over 17 amino acids. Germline CDR1 reads MDHEN; CDR2 reads SYDVKM. The DNA for the CDR3 is TGTGCCAGCAGTCCAGTAGGACTAGCGGGGATACGGAATACGCAGTATTTT. Its translation is CASSPVGLAGIRNTQYF.

The rearrangement links TRBV18 to TRBJ2-1, with 7 nucleotides matching TRBD1. This CDR3 has 15 amino acids. Germline loops: CDR1 KGHSH, CDR2 LQKENI. The V and J ends lost 0 bases and 4 bases, in that order; junction bases with no gene match: 3. This CDR3 reads CASSPPRGQYNEQFF. CDR3 DNA sequence: TGTGCCAGCTCACCACCGAGGGGACAGTACAATGAGCAGTTCTTC.

This clonotype was picked up many times. V gene TRBV20-1 combines with J gene TRBJ2-1; TRBD2 agrees at 8 bases. Germline CDR1 and CDR2: DFQATT and SNEGSKA (reference sequence). V gave up 5 bases and J gave up 6 bases; unmatched junction bases: 12. This CDR3 is built from 15 residues. The CDR3 spells CSAPILAGPTNEQFF. The CDR3 DNA reads as TGCAGTGCTCCCATTCTAGCGGGCCCCACCAATGAGCAGTTCTTC.

The V call is TRBV7-9, the J call TRBJ2-3; no clear D. The CDR3 has 12 amino acids. Germline lookup yields CDR1 SEHNR and CDR2 FQNEAQ (reference sequence). The V gene lost 5 bases and the J gene lost 6 bases, with 9 bases spanning the gap. The CDR3 DNA is TGTGCCAGCAGCCCGGAAGGTGATACGCAGTATTTT. It yields the protein CASSPEGDTQYF.

The table lists this clonotype with many counts. The chain links TRBV12-3 or TRBV12-4 to TRBJ2-3; 12 nucleotides agree with TRBD2. J lost 4 bases, V lost 5 bases, and 10 bases had no gene match. This CDR3 spans 17 amino acids. CDR3 nucleotide sequence: TGTGCCAGCAGTGCCGTGACTAGCGGGAGAGGGGCAGATACGCAGTATTTT. Protein: CASSAVTSGRGADTQYF.

This clonotype was observed many times. V gene TRBV6-5 combines with J gene TRBJ1-6, with a tentative D call TRBD1 (6 bases). The CDR3 sequence is 14 residues long. The germline V and J ends were trimmed by 5 bases and 7 bases, with 12 bases remaining between them. Germline lookup yields CDR1 MNHEY and CDR2 SVGAGI. The CDR3 region has the DNA TGTGCCAGCAGTAAGAGGGGGGCAAATTCACCCCTCCACTTT. This codes for CASSKRGANSPLHF.

The sample holds many counts of this clonotype. The V and J genes are TRBV20-1 and TRBJ2-2, with 12 bases matching TRBD2. V shed 2 bases and J 2 bases; nucleotides not matched to a gene: 3. CDR3 length equals 16 residues. Germline V gene sequence: CDR1 DFQATT, CDR2 SNEGSKA (reference sequence). CDR3 in DNA: TGCAGTGCTAGAACTAGCGGGAGGAGAAACACCGGGGAGCTGTTTTTT. Amino acid sequence: CSARTSGRRNTGELFF.

This clonotype was recorded at least ten times. The chain couples TRBV6-5 to TRBJ2-7, with 7 bases identical to TRBD2. The CDR3 contains 15 residues. Trimming removed 3 bases from V and 3 bases from J; junction bases left unmatched: 8. Germline V CDR1 and CDR2: MNHEY, SVGAGI. In DNA, the CDR3 is TGTGCCAGCAGTTATTATGTGGGCGGGAGCTACGAGCAGTACTTC. It specifies CASSYYVGGSYEQYF.

CDR3 amino acids: CASSLAGGVDEQYF. The CDR3 DNA is TGTGCCAGCAGCTTAGCAGGGGGCGTCGACGAGCAGTACTTC. The genes are TRBV11-2 and TRBJ2-7, with 8 nucleotides matching TRBD1. CDR1 and CDR2 (germline): SGHAT, FQNNGV. This CDR3 has 14 amino acids. Trimming at V came to 1 base and at J to 5 bases, leaving 4 bases not matched to a gene.

This clonotype is medium-sized (0.01 to 0.1%). J is TRBJ1-6 and V is TRBV10-3; unclear D gene. Germline V gene sequence: CDR1 ENHRY, CDR2 SYGVKD. V lost 8 bases to trimming and J lost 7 bases, with 9 bases between them. The CDR3 consists of 12 residues. In nucleotides, the CDR3 is TGTGCCATCGGCAACAGCAATTCACCCCTCCACTTT. It is translated as CAIGNSNSPLHF.

The chain links TRBV5-4 to TRBJ2-1; D not resolved. The CDR3 contains 12 residues. Germline CDR1 and CDR2: SGHNT and YYREEE (reference sequence). Trimming took 4 bases from V and 9 from J, leaving 11 bases between them. In DNA form, the CDR3 reads TGTGCCAGCAGCCCGAATCCCGGTGAGCAGTTCTTC. Protein sequence: CASSPNPGEQFF. Filled out from reference TRBV5-4 and TRBJ2-1, the complete variable domain reads ETGVTQSPTHLIKTRGQQVTLRCSSQSGHNTVSWYQQALGQGPQFIFQYYREEENGRGNFPPRFSGLQFPNYSSELNVNALELDDSALYLCASSPNPGEQFFGPGTRLTVL.